This T cell receptor (beta chain) was identified during a study of blood T cell repertoires in COVID-19. Study in general: The samples span acute and convalescent COVID-19 from the United States, Italy and Spain.

Profiled with immunoSEQ multiplex PCR; TCRdb holds only in-frame clones, not every one. The table records fewer than 140,000 clones, under 85% of them present only once. The TCR sequence derives from a woman aged 55-69 years with acute or convalescent COVID-19. The sequencing input was peripheral blood.

The CDR3 spells CASSPTGFQETQYF. The CDR3 nucleotides read TGTGCCAGCAGCCCAACAGGGTTCCAAGAGACCCAGTACTTC. This chain joins TRBV7-3 and TRBJ2-5, with D tentatively TRBD1 (6 bases). Trimming took off 5 bases at V and 1 base at J, with 11 bases between the two ends. This CDR3 has 14 amino acids. Germline V CDR1 and CDR2: SGHTA, FQGTGA.